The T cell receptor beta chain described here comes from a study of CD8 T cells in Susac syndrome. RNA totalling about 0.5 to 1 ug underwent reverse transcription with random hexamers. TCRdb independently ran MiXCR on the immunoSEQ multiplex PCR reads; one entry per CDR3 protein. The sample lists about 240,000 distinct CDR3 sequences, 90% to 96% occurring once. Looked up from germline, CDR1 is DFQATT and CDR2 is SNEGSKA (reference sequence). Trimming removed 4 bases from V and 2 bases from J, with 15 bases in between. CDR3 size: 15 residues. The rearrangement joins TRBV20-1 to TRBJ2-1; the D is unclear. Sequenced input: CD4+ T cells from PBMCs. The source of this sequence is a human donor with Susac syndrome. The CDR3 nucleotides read TGCAGTGCTAACAGAGAAGGTTTCGCCTACAATGAGCAGTTCTTC. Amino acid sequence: CSANREGFAYNEQFF.